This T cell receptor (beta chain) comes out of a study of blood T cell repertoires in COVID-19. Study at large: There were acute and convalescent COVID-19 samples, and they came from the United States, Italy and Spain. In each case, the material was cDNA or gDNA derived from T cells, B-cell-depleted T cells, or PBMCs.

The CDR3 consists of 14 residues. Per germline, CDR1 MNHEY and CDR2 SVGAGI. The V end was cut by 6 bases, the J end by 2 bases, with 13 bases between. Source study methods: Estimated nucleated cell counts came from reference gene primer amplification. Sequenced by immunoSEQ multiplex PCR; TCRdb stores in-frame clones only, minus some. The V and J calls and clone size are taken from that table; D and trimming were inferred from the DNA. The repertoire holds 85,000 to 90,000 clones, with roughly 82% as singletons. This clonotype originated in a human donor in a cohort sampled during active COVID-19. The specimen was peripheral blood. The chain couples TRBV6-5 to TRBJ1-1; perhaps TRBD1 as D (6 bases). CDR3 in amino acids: CASSFSGGNTEAFF. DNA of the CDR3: TGTGCCAGCAGCTTTTCGGGGGGCAACACTGAAGCTTTCTTT.